These T cell receptor beta chains were read from a single sample in a study of cytomegalovirus exposure and HLA in healthy donors. Only in-frame clones appear in the TCRdb table, and some are missing; sequencing was by immunoSEQ multiplex PCR. The sample has over 70,000 clones; roughly 80% are singletons. The sample taken for sequencing was PBMCs. Receptors originate from a man in his forties or fifties in good health and CMV-seropositive. CDR3s include the opening cysteine and the closing phenylalanine or tryptophan. Fields, in order: D gene, V gene, J gene, clone size, CDR3 protein, CDR3 DNA. D genes are given only for firm matches. Clone size is stated in some rows and not others, as once, few, many or a class when expanded.

TRBD1	TRBV5-1	TRBJ2-1	-	CASSFFSRQGGGNEQFF	TGCGCCAGCAGCTTCTTCTCCAGACAGGGGGGGGGCAATGAGCAGTTCTTC
TRBD1	TRBV6-5	TRBJ1-2	-	CASSQATGGSYGYTF	TGTGCCAGCAGCCAAGCAACAGGGGGGAGCTATGGCTACACCTTC
-	TRBV6-1	TRBJ1-1	once	CASRATMGSTEAFF	TGTGCCAGCAGGGCGACCATGGGGAGTACTGAAGCTTTCTTT
-	TRBV7-2	TRBJ1-3	-	CASSLTPGSENTIYF	TGTGCCAGCAGCTTAACGCCCGGCAGCGAAAACACCATATATTTT
TRBD1	TRBV5-1	TRBJ2-4	-	CASSLDRGAKNIQYF	TGCGCCAGCAGCCTAGACAGGGGAGCCAAAAACATTCAGTACTTC
-	TRBV27	TRBJ2-2	few	CASSPTLPPGELFF	TGTGCCAGCAGTCCAACATTACCCCCCGGGGAGCTGTTTTTT
-	TRBV6-6	TRBJ2-3	-	CASSYSRSTDTQYF	TGTGCCAGCAGTTACTCGAGGAGCACAGATACGCAGTATTTT
TRBD1	TRBV9	TRBJ1-3	once	CASSVLPLQGVIGNTIYF	TGTGCCAGCAGCGTTCTCCCTCTACAGGGGGTAATTGGAAACACCATATATTTT
-	TRBV7-2	TRBJ2-7	few	CASSLGAGRYEQYF	TGTGCCAGCAGCTTAGGGGCGGGCAGGTACGAGCAGTACTTC
TRBD1	TRBV6-5	TRBJ2-7	few	CASSFRDRGHEQYF	TGTGCCAGCAGTTTCCGGGACAGGGGCCACGAGCAGTACTTC
-	TRBV14	TRBJ1-1	-	CASSQIPQGLFAFF	TGTGCCAGCAGCCAAATTCCACAGGGATTGTTCGCTTTCTTT
TRBD2	TRBV7-8	TRBJ2-3	-	CASSLARTSGTDTQYF	TGTGCCAGCAGCTTAGCCCGGACTAGCGGCACAGATACGCAGTATTTT